Below, one T cell receptor beta chain is given with its context. The table came from immunoSEQ multiplex PCR; TCRdb's copy has only in-frame clones and leaves some out. The sample consists of roughly 380,000 clones, about 89% of them appearing once. The junction had 2 bases not matched to a gene; V was cut back by 1 base and J by 2 bases. This CDR3 has 15 residues. Looked up from germline, CDR1 is SGHTA and CDR2 is FQGNSA. The data were taken from a study of blood T cell repertoires in COVID-19. The TCR sequence derives from a man aged 25 to 45 who had recovered from COVID-19. The chain employs TRBV7-2 and TRBJ2-7; the match to TRBD1 covers 10 bases. Sequenced sample: PBMCs or T cells enriched from blood (not recorded which). Written as DNA, the CDR3 is TGTGCCAGCAGCTTAGGACAGGGGGCAACCTACGAGCAGTACTTC. It yields the protein CASSLGQGATYEQYF.